One and the same sample provided the 13 T cell receptor beta chains below, sequenced in a study of human T cells and chemical hapten exposure. Time point: pre-sensitization, week 0. The treatment: therapeutic diphenylcyclopropenone sensitization with weekly scalp DPC. One entry per CDR3 protein, called by TCRdb with MiXCR from the RACE reads. Of about 59,000 distinct CDR3 sequences in the sample, around 11% were seen once. The source material was whole blood, sampled in connection with sensitization to the hapten diphenylcyclopropenone (DPC). The receptors here all came from a middle-aged woman with alopecia areata. Some clones in this sample may be carry-over from other donors' samples.

This clonotype was seen repeatedly, ten times or more. The chain carries TRBV19 and TRBJ2-6, with D maybe TRBD1 (5 bases). CDR1 and CDR2 (germline): LNHDA, SQIVND (reference sequence). The CDR3 is made up of 15 amino acids. Trimming took 5 bases from V and 2 from J, leaving 10 bases between them. CDR3 residues: CASSQAGPGANVLTF. In DNA, the CDR3 is TGTGCCAGTAGTCAGGCAGGGCCTGGGGCCAACGTCCTGACTTTC.

V usage is TRBV20-1 and J usage is TRBJ2-7, with D unresolved. Germline V gene data show CDR1 as DFQATT and CDR2 as SNEGSKA (reference sequence). V lost 0 bases, J lost 6 bases, and 15 bases lay in between. The CDR3 has 14 amino acids. Here the CDR3 reads CSAREGIGWGEQYF. The CDR3 nucleotides read TGCAGTGCTAGAGAGGGGATCGGCTGGGGCGAGCAGTACTTC.

Points on this clonotype: The junction differs from germline at one of its ends, possibly a read error. The CDR3 spells CASSSPGTGVLFF. CDR3 in DNA: TGTGCCAGCAGTTCCCCGGGGACCGGGGTGCTGTTTTTT. The chain joins TRBV12-3 or TRBV12-4 to TRBJ2-2, with D possibly being TRBD1 or TRBD2 (5 bases each). The length of the CDR3 is 13 residues.

In this sample, this clonotype turned up many times. This chain connects TRBV9 to TRBJ2-7; D is undetermined. The CDR3 has 13 amino acids. Trimming took off 0 bases at V and 3 bases at J, with 7 bases between the two ends. Per germline, CDR1 SGDLS and CDR2 YYNGEE. The CDR3 DNA reads TGTGCCAGCAGCGTAGACGTAGACTACGAGCAGTACTTC. It yields the protein CASSVDVDYEQYF.

About this clonotype: This may be a read error, as it is one base from a much larger clone. The rearrangement links TRBV11-2 to TRBJ2-5, with D possibly being TRBD1 (5 bases). The V gene's germline CDR1 is SGHAT and CDR2 FQNNGV. The CDR3 is made up of 14 amino acids. V was shortened by 1 base and J by 1 base, with 7 bases between the two germline ends. CDR3 nucleotides: TGTGCCAGCAGCTTAGGCAGGGCCCAAGAGACCCAGTACTTC. Its protein is CASSLGRAQETQYF.

Ten or more counts support this clonotype. This chain joins TRBV2 and TRBJ1-5, with no clear D. Trimming took 3 bases from V and 2 from J, leaving 11 bases between them. The CDR3 extends over 15 amino acids. CDR1 is SNHLY and CDR2 is FYNNEI in the germline V gene. The CDR3 loop is CASSEGGVGNQPQHF. CDR3 nucleotides: TGTGCCAGCAGTGAGGGCGGGGTGGGCAATCAGCCCCAGCATTTT.

This clonotype was observed many times. The chain is built from TRBV3-1 and TRBJ2-3; unclear D gene. Germline CDR1 and CDR2: LGHDT and YNNKEL (reference sequence). Trimming took off 1 base at V and 2 bases at J, with 10 bases between the two ends. The CDR3 length is 15 residues. This CDR3 reads CASSQGRPNTDTQYF. CDR3 coding DNA: TGTGCCAGCAGCCAAGGTCGCCCCAACACAGATACGCAGTATTTT.

As for this clonotype: A clone one base away is much larger, so this may be a read error. This chain links TRBV7-2 with TRBJ2-5; D is undetermined. There are 15 residues in the CDR3. In germline, CDR1 is SGHTA, CDR2 FQGNSA. The CDR3 DNA sequence: TGTGCCAGCAGCTTAGCGATGTCACGGCAAGTGACCCAGTACTTC. Protein product: CASSLAMSRQVTQYF.

This clonotype was seen a handful of times. CDR3 in amino acids: CASSPAVYEQYF. The CDR3 nucleotides read TGTGCCAGCTCACCAGCGGTCTACGAGCAGTACTTC. The chain couples TRBV18 to TRBJ2-7; D ambiguous. The CDR3 sequence is 12 residues long. The V end lost 2 bases, the J end lost 3 bases, and 5 bases lay between the germline ends. The germline V gene encodes CDR1 KGHSH and CDR2 LQKENI.

The table lists this clonotype with a few counts. The V gene is TRBV5-1, the J gene TRBJ2-1; a weak D match, TRBD2 (6 bases). This CDR3 spans 14 amino acids. V lost 5 bases, J lost 7 bases, and 16 bases lay in between. Germline CDR1 and CDR2: SGHRS and YFSETQ. In nucleotides, the CDR3 is TGCGCCAGCAGACCCGGGACTCCCTGGAATGAGCAGTTCTTC. Translating it yields CASRPGTPWNEQFF.

This clonotype was recorded at least ten times. The chain couples TRBV6-2 or TRBV6-3 to TRBJ2-1, with D uncertain. V was shortened by 3 bases and J by 7 bases, with 4 bases between the two germline ends. Germline assignment: CDR1 MNHEY and CDR2 SVGEGT. CDR3 length: 11 amino acids. The CDR3 DNA sequence: TGTGCCAGCAGTTATGGAAATGAGCAGTTCTTC. Translated, it gives CASSYGNEQFF.

The table lists this clonotype with a few counts. J is TRBJ1-2 and V is TRBV25-1, with TRBD1 as a possible D gene (5 bases). CDR1 MGHDK and CDR2 SYGVNS come from the germline V gene. The CDR3 is 11 amino acids. The germline V and J ends were trimmed by 3 bases and 10 bases, with 9 bases remaining between them. In nucleotides, the CDR3 is TGTGCCAGCAGTGACGCGACAGTCTACACCTTC. Translation: CASSDATVYTF.

The chain has TRBV5-1 and TRBJ1-4; a weak D match, TRBD1 (6 bases). CDR3 length: 18 amino acids. Per the germline V gene, CDR1 is SGHRS and CDR2 is YFSETQ. Trimming pared 4 bases from V and 0 bases from J, leaving 19 bases between. The CDR3 DNA reads TGCGCCAGCAGCGCCCCGGGGGGGGCCGCTGCAACTAATGAAAAACTGTTTTTT. Protein: CASSAPGGAAATNEKLFF.